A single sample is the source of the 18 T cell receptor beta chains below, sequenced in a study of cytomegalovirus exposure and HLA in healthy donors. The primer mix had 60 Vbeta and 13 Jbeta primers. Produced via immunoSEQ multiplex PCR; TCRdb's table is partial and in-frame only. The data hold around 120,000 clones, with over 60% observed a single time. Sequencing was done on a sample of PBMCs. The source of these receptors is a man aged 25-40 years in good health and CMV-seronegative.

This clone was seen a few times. The chain's CDR3 is CAISAGIVLWEQYF. CDR3 bases: TGTGCCATCAGCGCAGGGATCGTACTATGGGAGCAGTACTTC. J is TRBJ2-7 and V is TRBV10-3; weak D call: TRBD1 (5 bases). Germline assignment: CDR1 ENHRY and CDR2 SYGVKD. Trimming took off 6 bases at V and 7 bases at J, with 19 bases between the two ends. The CDR3 totals 14 residues.

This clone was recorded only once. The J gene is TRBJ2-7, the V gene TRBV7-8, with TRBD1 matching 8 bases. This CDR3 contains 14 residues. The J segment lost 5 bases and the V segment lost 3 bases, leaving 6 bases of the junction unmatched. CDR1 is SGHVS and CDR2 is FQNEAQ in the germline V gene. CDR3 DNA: TGTGCCAGCAGCTTCACAGGGGGTGCCCACGAGCAGTACTTC. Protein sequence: CASSFTGGAHEQYF.

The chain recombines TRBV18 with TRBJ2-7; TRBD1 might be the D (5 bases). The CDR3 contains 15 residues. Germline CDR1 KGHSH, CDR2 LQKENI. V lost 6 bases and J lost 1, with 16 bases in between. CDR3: CASSLDSAGSYEQYF. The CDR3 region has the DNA TGTGCCAGCTCCCTCGACAGCGCTGGTTCCTACGAGCAGTACTTC.

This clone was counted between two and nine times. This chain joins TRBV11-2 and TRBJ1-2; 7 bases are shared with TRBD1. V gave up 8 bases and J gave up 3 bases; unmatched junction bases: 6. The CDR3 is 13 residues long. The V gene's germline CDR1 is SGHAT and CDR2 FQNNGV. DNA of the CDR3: TGTGCCAGCTCTAGGGACAGCGACTATGGCTACACCTTC. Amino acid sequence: CASSRDSDYGYTF. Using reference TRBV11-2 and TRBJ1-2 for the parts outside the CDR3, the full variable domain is EAGVAQSPRYKIIEKRQSVAFWCNPISGHATLYWYQQILGQGPKLLIQFQNNGVVDDSQLPKDRFSAERLKGVDSTLKIQPAKLEDSAVYLCASSRDSDYGYTFGSGTRLTVV.

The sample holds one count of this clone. CDR3 protein: CASSLSQGARSNQPQHF. CDR3 bases: TGTGCCAGCAGCTTAAGCCAGGGGGCGCGTAGCAATCAGCCCCAGCATTTT. V gene TRBV7-6 combines with J gene TRBJ1-5; 8 positions match TRBD1. CDR1 and CDR2 from the germline V gene are SGHVS and FNYEAQ. The CDR3 loop spans 17 amino acids. V shed 2 bases, J shed 0 bases, and the junction held 6 bases outside the gene matches. Filled out from reference TRBV7-6 and TRBJ1-5, the complete variable domain reads GAGVSQSPRYKVTKRGQDVALRCDPISGHVSLYWYRQALGQGPEFLTYFNYEAQQDKSGLPNDRFSAERPEGSISTLTIQRTEQRDSAMYRCASSLSQGARSNQPQHFGDGTRLSIL.

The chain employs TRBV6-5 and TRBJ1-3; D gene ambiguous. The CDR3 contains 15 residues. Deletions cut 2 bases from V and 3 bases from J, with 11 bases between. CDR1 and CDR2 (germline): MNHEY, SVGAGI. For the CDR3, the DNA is TGTGCCAGCAGTTACAGAGGGATAAGTGGAAACACCATATATTTT. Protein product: CASSYRGISGNTIYF.

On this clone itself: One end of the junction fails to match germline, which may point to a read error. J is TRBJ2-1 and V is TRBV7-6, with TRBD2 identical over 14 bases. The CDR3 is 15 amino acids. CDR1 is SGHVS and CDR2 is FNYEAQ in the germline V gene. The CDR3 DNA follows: TGTGCCAGCAGCCTTGGGACTAGCGGGGGAGATGAGCAGCTCTTC. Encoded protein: CASSLGTSGGDEQLF.

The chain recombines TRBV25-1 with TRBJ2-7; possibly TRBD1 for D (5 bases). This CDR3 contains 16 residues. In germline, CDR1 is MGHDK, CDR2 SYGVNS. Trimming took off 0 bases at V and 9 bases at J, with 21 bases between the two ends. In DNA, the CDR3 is TGTGCCAGCAGTGAATATCTCACCTCCACAGGAGAAAGGCAGTACTTC. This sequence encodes CASSEYLTSTGERQYF.

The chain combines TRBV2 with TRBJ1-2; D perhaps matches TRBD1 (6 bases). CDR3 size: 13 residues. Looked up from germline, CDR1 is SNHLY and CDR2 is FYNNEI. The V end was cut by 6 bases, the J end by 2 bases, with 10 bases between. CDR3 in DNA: TGTGCCAGCAGACCTCAGGGGAACTATGGCTACACCTTC. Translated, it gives CASRPQGNYGYTF.

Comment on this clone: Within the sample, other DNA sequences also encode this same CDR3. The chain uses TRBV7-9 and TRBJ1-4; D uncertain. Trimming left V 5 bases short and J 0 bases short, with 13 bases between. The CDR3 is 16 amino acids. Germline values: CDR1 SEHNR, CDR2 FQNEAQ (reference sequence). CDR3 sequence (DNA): TGTGCCAGCAGCCCGAGTCGCGGGTCAACTAATGAAAAACTGTTTTTT. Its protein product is CASSPSRGSTNEKLFF.

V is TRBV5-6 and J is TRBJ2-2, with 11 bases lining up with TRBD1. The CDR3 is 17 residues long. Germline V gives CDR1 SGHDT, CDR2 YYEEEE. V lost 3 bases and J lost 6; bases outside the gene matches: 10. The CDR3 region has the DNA TGTGCCAGCAGCTCTCCGACGGACAGGGGGCGCGCCGGGGAGCTGTTTTTT. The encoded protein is CASSSPTDRGRAGELFF.

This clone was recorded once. This CDR3 reads CASSERAGNQPQHF. The CDR3, as DNA: TGTGCCAGCAGTGAACGGGCAGGGAATCAGCCCCAGCATTTT. The V call is TRBV6-4, the J call TRBJ1-5; D is perhaps TRBD1 (5 bases). The CDR3 sequence is 14 residues long. V was trimmed by 3 bases and J by 4 bases, leaving 10 bases between them. The V gene's germline CDR1 is MRHNA and CDR2 SNTAGT.

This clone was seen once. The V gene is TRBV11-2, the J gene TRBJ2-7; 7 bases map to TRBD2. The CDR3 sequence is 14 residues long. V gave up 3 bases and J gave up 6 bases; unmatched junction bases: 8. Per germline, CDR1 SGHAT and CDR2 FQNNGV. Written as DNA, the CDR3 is TGTGCCAGCAGCTTCTTGGGAGGGGAGGGCGAGCAGTACTTC. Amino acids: CASSFLGGEGEQYF. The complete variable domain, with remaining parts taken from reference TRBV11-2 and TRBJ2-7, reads EAGVAQSPRYKIIEKRQSVAFWCNPISGHATLYWYQQILGQGPKLLIQFQNNGVVDDSQLPKDRFSAERLKGVDSTLKIQPAKLEDSAVYLCASSFLGGEGEQYFGPGTRLTVT.

DNA for the CDR3: TGTGCCAGCAGCTCCCAGACAGGAAGAGAGACCCAGTACTTC. This gives the protein CASSSQTGRETQYF. The chain recombines TRBV7-6 with TRBJ2-5; weak D call: TRBD1 (6 bases). The CDR3 length is 14 residues. V was trimmed by 4 bases and J by 4 bases, leaving 13 bases between them. Germline V gene data show CDR1 as SGHVS and CDR2 as FNYEAQ.

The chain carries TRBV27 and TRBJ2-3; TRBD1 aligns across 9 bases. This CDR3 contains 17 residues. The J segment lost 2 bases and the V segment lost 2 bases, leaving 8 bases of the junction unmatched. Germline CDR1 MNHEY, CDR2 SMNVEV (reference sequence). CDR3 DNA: TGTGCCAGCAGTTTAAAAGGGACAGGGCCTACCACAGATACGCAGTATTTT. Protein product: CASSLKGTGPTTDTQYF.

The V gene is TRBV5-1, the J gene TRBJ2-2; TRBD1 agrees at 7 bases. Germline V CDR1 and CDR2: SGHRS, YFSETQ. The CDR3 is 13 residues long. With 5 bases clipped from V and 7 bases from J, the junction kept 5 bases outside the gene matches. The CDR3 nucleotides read TGCGCCAGCAGGCAGGGGGAATTCGGGGAGCTGTTTTTT. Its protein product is CASRQGEFGELFF.

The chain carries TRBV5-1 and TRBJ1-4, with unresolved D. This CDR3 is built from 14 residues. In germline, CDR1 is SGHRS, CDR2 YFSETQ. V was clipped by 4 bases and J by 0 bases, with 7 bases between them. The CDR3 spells CASSGDATNEKLFF. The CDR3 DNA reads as TGCGCCAGCAGCGGAGATGCAACTAATGAAAAACTGTTTTTT.

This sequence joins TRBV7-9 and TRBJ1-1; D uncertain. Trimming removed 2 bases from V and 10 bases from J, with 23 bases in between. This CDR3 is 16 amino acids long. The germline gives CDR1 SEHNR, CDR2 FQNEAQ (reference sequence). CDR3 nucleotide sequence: TGTGCCAGCAGCTTACTTGATAGGGAGGAACTGGGATTAGCTTTCTTT. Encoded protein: CASSLLDREELGLAFF.